A single sample gave rise to the 32 T cell receptor beta chains below, sequenced in a study of T cells in Graves' hyperthyroidism and ophthalmopathy. Regions amplified from RNA transcripts were the TCR beta CDR3 regions. When the TCR CDR3 underwent first-round RT-PCR, the HTBI primer set was used. In TCRdb, the multiplex PCR reads were re-called with MiXCR into one record per CDR3 protein. This sample has 75,000 to 100,000 distinct CDR3 sequences, with around 50% found just once. Input material: blood. All receptors come from a woman in her 40s with Graves' hyperthyroidism.

This clonotype has just one count. One end of the junction is discordant with germline, which a read error may explain. The chain joins TRBV20-1 to TRBJ2-6, with D unresolved. Germline-derived CDR1 and CDR2 are DFQATT and SNEGSKA (reference sequence). The CDR3 covers 13 residues. The CDR3 DNA reads TGCAGTGCTAGTGCCGGTACACTGAACACTGAAGCTTTC. It codes for CSASAGTLNTEAF.

As to this clonotype: One junction end disagrees with the germline gene, perhaps due to a read error. The chain recombines TRBV12-3 or TRBV12-4 with TRBJ2-3; no reliable D call. This CDR3 has 12 amino acids. CDR3 sequence: CASSSLTDTRYF. The CDR3 nucleotides are TGTGCCAGCAGTTCCCTCACAGATACGCGGTATTTT.

This clonotype was seen repeatedly, ten times or more. The V and J genes are TRBV19 and TRBJ2-2; 7 bases fit TRBD2. The V gene end was trimmed by 4 bases and the J gene end by 6 bases; junction bases not matched to a gene: 8. The CDR3 extends over 15 amino acids. Germline values: CDR1 LNHDA, CDR2 SQIVND (reference sequence). CDR3 sequence: CASSKLASGPGELFF. Written as DNA, the CDR3 is TGTGCCAGTAGTAAACTAGCGTCTGGGCCCGGGGAGCTGTTTTTT.

The rearrangement links TRBV7-9 to TRBJ1-1; D may be TRBD1 (5 bases). The germline V and J ends were trimmed by 6 bases and 0 bases, with 11 bases remaining between them. CDR1 is SEHNR and CDR2 is FQNEAQ in the germline V gene (reference sequence). This CDR3 is 14 amino acids long. In DNA, the CDR3 is TGTGCCAGCAGTCCCCGGGACCTGAACACTGAAGCTTTCTTT. Protein: CASSPRDLNTEAFF.

This clonotype occurred many times. The J gene is TRBJ1-2, the V gene TRBV6-5, with D possibly matching TRBD1 (5 bases). CDR1 is MNHEY, CDR2 SVGAGI, per germline. The V end was cut by 6 bases, the J end by 3 bases, with 17 bases between. The CDR3 extends over 15 amino acids. The CDR3 sequence is CASSGGRGRDYGYTF. As DNA, the CDR3 is TGTGCCAGCAGCGGGGGTAGGGGCAGAGACTATGGCTACACCTTC.

Only one count was recorded for this clonotype. It may be a read error: a sequence one base away is much more abundant. The chain carries TRBV7-3 and TRBJ1-1; TRBD1 matches 8 bases. Trimming removed 4 bases from V and 4 bases from J; junction bases left unmatched: 5. This CDR3 is built from 14 residues. Per the germline V gene, CDR1 is SGHTA and CDR2 is FQGTGA. CDR3 in DNA: TGTGCCAGCAGCTACAACAGGGGGTTCACTGAAGCTTTCTTT. Protein sequence: CASSYNRGFTEAFF.

The sample holds many counts of this clonotype. CDR3 coding DNA: TGCAGCGTTGAAGAAGAGACCCAGTACTTC. Translating gives CSVEEETQYF. This chain links TRBV29-1 with TRBJ2-5; the D is unclear. The CDR3 has 10 amino acids. V was shortened by 0 bases and J by 4 bases, with 0 bases between the two germline ends. CDR1 and CDR2 (germline): SQVTM, ANQGSEA.

This clonotype was recorded many times. This chain joins TRBV19 and TRBJ2-7; TRBD1 matches 9 bases. Germline-derived CDR1 and CDR2 are LNHDA and SQIVND (reference sequence). V lost 8 bases and J lost 4; bases outside the gene matches: 9. The CDR3 contains 14 residues. For the CDR3, the DNA is TGTGCCAGTGCCTCCGGGACAGGGAGTTACGAGCAGTACTTC. This encodes CASASGTGSYEQYF.

As regards this clonotype: The DNA is omitted, as the CDR3 cannot be located on it reliably, and the CDR3 follows TCRdb's listing. V is TRBV9 and J is TRBJ1-4. The CDR3 adds up to 17 amino acids, both ends counted. CDR1 is SGDLS and CDR2 is YYNGEE in the germline V gene. Here the CDR3 reads CASSGEDQLQLMENCFF.

The rearrangement joins TRBV14 to TRBJ1-2; maybe TRBD1 (5 bases). Trimming took off 4 bases at V and 9 bases at J, with 18 bases between the two ends. Per the germline V gene, CDR1 is SGHDN and CDR2 is FVKESK. The CDR3 is made up of 14 amino acids. CDR3 protein: CASSPQGGSFRYTF. CDR3 nucleotide sequence: TGTGCCAGCAGCCCCCAGGGAGGCTCCTTTCGCTACACCTTC.

The table lists this clonotype with many counts. This chain joins TRBV20-1 and TRBJ1-4, with D possibly matching TRBD1 (6 bases). Germline V CDR1 and CDR2: DFQATT, SNEGSKA (reference sequence). The V and J ends lost 3 bases and 8 bases respectively, with 10 bases between them. The CDR3 spans 12 residues. In DNA, the CDR3 is TGCAGTGCTAGGAAGGGGGAAGAAAAACTGTTTTTT. Residues: CSARKGEEKLFF.

CDR3 in amino acids: CASSPHLAGVLSTDTQYF. The CDR3 nucleotides are TGTGCCAGCAGCCCTCATCTAGCAGGGGTCCTGAGCACAGATACGCAGTATTTT. The chain links TRBV6-1 to TRBJ2-3, with D possibly being TRBD1 (6 bases). The CDR3 length is 18 residues. CDR1 MNHNS and CDR2 SASEGT come from the germline V gene. Trimming removed 6 bases at V and 0 bases at J, with 22 bases between.

The chain combines TRBV19 with TRBJ1-5; no definite D call. V was cut by 5 bases and J by 7 bases, with 18 bases left in between. In germline, CDR1 is LNHDA, CDR2 SQIVND (reference sequence). The CDR3 has 15 residues. The CDR3 bases are TGTGCCAGTAGTCTTGGGCAGTGTGTAGCCCAGCCCCAGCATTTT. Amino acid sequence: CASSLGQCVAQPQHF.

The chain uses TRBV7-3 and TRBJ2-7; D may be TRBD1 (6 bases). The CDR3 runs to 16 residues. The ends were cut back, 7 bases at V and 0 bases at J, with 19 bases in the middle. CDR1 and CDR2 from the germline V gene are SGHTA and FQGTGA. DNA for the CDR3: TGTGCCAGCAAGAAGGCAGGGGCGATATTCTCCTACGAGCAGTACTTC. This sequence encodes CASKKAGAIFSYEQYF. The whole variable domain, filled in from reference TRBV7-3 and TRBJ2-7, reads GAGVSQTPSNKVTEKGKYVELRCDPISGHTALYWYRQSLGQGPEFLIYFQGTGAADDSGLPNDRFFAVRPEGSVSTLKIQRTERGDSAVYLCASKKAGAIFSYEQYFGPGTRLTVT.

The rearrangement uses TRBV11-2 and TRBJ1-1; 7 bases line up with TRBD1. Germline CDR1 and CDR2: SGHAT and FQNNGV. CDR3 size: 15 residues. With 4 bases clipped from V and 3 bases from J, the junction kept 8 bases outside the gene matches. The CDR3, as DNA: TGTGCCAGCAGCTCAACACAGGGGAAGGACACTGAAGCTTTCTTT. Translation: CASSSTQGKDTEAFF.

V gene TRBV7-2 combines with J gene TRBJ2-3, with D uncertain. Trimming took off 2 bases at V and 2 bases at J, with 8 bases between the two ends. Germline V lookup: CDR1 SGHTA, CDR2 FQGNSA. The CDR3 is 14 amino acids. The CDR3 loop reads CASSLNFPTDTQYF. The CDR3 region has the DNA TGTGCCAGCAGCTTAAACTTCCCCACAGATACGCAGTATTTT.

For this clonotype: A much bigger clone sits one base away, suggesting this may be a read error. The chain couples TRBV7-9 to TRBJ2-5; 8 bases agree with TRBD2. CDR1 and CDR2 from the germline V gene are SEHNR and FQNEAQ (reference sequence). The CDR3 covers 12 residues. The trim removed 4 bases at V and 14 bases at J, leaving 9 bases unmatched. CDR3 bases: TGTGCCAGCAGCTCCCGTCGACTAGCGACTTACTTC. Translating it yields CASSSRRLATYF.

This clonotype was seen a few times. The gene calls are TRBV24-1 and TRBJ1-1, with D possibly matching TRBD1 (5 bases). CDR1 is KGHDR, CDR2 SFDVKD, per germline. Trimming took 3 bases from V and 11 from J, leaving 9 bases between them. The CDR3 extends over 11 amino acids. CDR3 in amino acids: CATSDGTKAFF. DNA for the CDR3: TGTGCCACCAGTGATGGGACTAAGGCTTTCTTT.

The J gene is TRBJ1-2, the V gene TRBV29-1; D unclear. The V gene's germline CDR1 is SQVTM and CDR2 ANQGSEA. The CDR3 runs to 13 residues. The ends were cut back, 7 bases at V and 5 bases at J, with 17 bases in the middle. CDR3 DNA sequence: TGCAGCGCCGATCCGGACCGCTCTTATGGCTACACCTTC. Translating gives CSADPDRSYGYTF.

This chain connects TRBV29-1 to TRBJ2-2; TRBD1 agrees at 7 bases. The V gene's germline CDR1 is SQVTM and CDR2 ANQGSEA. Losses at the gene ends were 6 bases for V and 1 base for J; bases not matched to a gene: 2. The CDR3 totals 13 residues. This CDR3 is CSVRTGNTGELFF. CDR3 bases: TGCAGCGTGAGGACAGGGAACACCGGGGAGCTGTTTTTT.

The genes are TRBV4-2 and TRBJ2-2; a possible D gene is TRBD2 (5 bases). The CDR3 extends over 16 amino acids. Germline lookup yields CDR1 LGHNA and CDR2 YNFKEQ. V dropped 0 bases and J dropped 0 bases, with 8 bases sitting between them. The CDR3 coding sequence is TGTGCCAGCAGCCAAGAGAGGGCCCCGAACACCGGGGAGCTGTTTTTT. Translation: CASSQERAPNTGELFF.

Turning to this clonotype: This may arise from a read error, as a much more abundant clone is one base away. This chain links TRBV27 with TRBJ1-1; the match to TRBD1 covers 7 bases. The CDR3 runs to 14 residues. The germline V gene has CDR1 MNHEY and CDR2 SMNVEV (reference sequence). The chain's CDR3 is CASSFWGQTTEVFF. CDR3 DNA sequence: TGTGCCAGCAGTTTCTGGGGACAGACCACTGAAGTTTTCTTT.

Sample share makes this clonotype medium-sized. The chain combines TRBV15 with TRBJ1-2, with D perhaps matching TRBD1 (5 bases). V was pared by 0 bases and J by 2 bases, with 13 bases between. CDR1 and CDR2 from the germline V gene are LNHNV and YYDKDF (reference sequence). CDR3 size: 16 residues. DNA for the CDR3: TGTGCCACCAGCAGAGATGCCAGGGCCGAGAACTATGGCTACACCTTC. Translating gives CATSRDARAENYGYTF. Combining the CDR3 with reference TRBV15 and TRBJ1-2 gives the whole variable domain DAMVIQNPRYQVTQFGKPVTLSCSQTLNHNVMYWYQQKSSQAPKLLFHYYDKDFNNEADTPDNFQSRRPNTSFCFLDIRSPGLGDTAMYLCATSRDARAENYGYTFGSGTRLTVV.

The J gene is TRBJ1-3, the V gene TRBV7-6; unclear D gene. The V end was cut by 5 bases, the J end by 3 bases, with 8 bases between. The CDR3 extends over 13 amino acids. Germline V gene lookup returns CDR1 SGHVS and CDR2 FNYEAQ. In DNA form, the CDR3 reads TGTGCCAGCAGCCGGGTTGATGGAAACACCATATATTTT. It is translated as CASSRVDGNTIYF.

The rearrangement uses TRBV15 and TRBJ2-6; D may be TRBD2 (7 bases). This CDR3 is 13 amino acids long. The germline V gene encodes CDR1 LNHNV and CDR2 YYDKDF (reference sequence). V lost 3 bases to trimming and J lost 16 bases, with 16 bases between them. CDR3 nucleotides: TGTGCCACCAGCAGGGGGGGGGCATTGACACTGACTTTC. The encoded protein is CATSRGGALTLTF.

As for this clonotype: The CDR3 does not close with the conserved phenylalanine or tryptophan, likely indicating a read error. The chain joins TRBV7-9 to TRBJ1-3; 8 bases are a match to TRBD1. V trimming: 3 bases; J trimming: 8 bases; junction bases outside the gene matches: 9. Germline V gene sequence: CDR1 SEHNR, CDR2 FQNEAQ (reference sequence). The CDR3 is made up of 15 amino acids. CDR3 sequence: CASSLEQGGRDTIYL. The CDR3, as DNA: TGTGCCAGCAGCTTGGAACAGGGGGGAAGGGACACCATATATCTT.

This clonotype was detected only a few times. Here the CDR3 DNA reads TGTGCCAGTAGTACACAGGGGGCGAATCAGCCCCAGCATTTT. Amino acid sequence: CASSTQGANQPQHF. The chain is built from TRBV19 and TRBJ1-5, with TRBD1 matching over 9 bases. With V trimmed by 4 bases and J by 4 bases, 2 bases remained unmatched. Looked up from germline, CDR1 is LNHDA and CDR2 is SQIVND (reference sequence). The CDR3 covers 14 residues.

The chain has TRBV29-1 and TRBJ2-2; 9 bases align to TRBD2. Germline V gene data show CDR1 as SQVTM and CDR2 as ANQGSEA. J was trimmed by 6 bases and V by 8 bases; bases with no gene match: 4. The CDR3 totals 12 residues. The CDR3 DNA sequence: TGCAGCTTCGCGGGAGGGCCCGGGGAGCTGTTTTTT. Its protein is CSFAGGPGELFF.

This chain joins TRBV7-8 and TRBJ1-2; possible D gene TRBD1, 6 bases. The V gene lost 10 bases and the J gene lost 4 bases, with 16 bases spanning the gap. CDR3 length: 13 residues. From germline, CDR1 is SGHVS and CDR2 FQNEAQ. The CDR3 DNA reads TGTGCCACTCGGGGGGGCAGGAGCTATGGCTACACCTTC. Its translation is CATRGGRSYGYTF.

In its sample, this clonotype was seen once. A much bigger clone sits one base away, suggesting this may be a read error. V usage is TRBV5-1 and J usage is TRBJ1-2, with no clear D. This CDR3 has 13 residues. Germline V lookup: CDR1 SGHRS, CDR2 YFSETQ. The CDR3 region has the DNA TGCGCCAGCAGCTTGGAGTTGGGCCATGGCTGCACCTTC. This gives the protein CASSLELGHGCTF. Filled out from reference TRBV5-1 and TRBJ1-2, the complete variable domain reads KAGVTQTPRYLIKTRGQQVTLSCSPISGHRSVSWYQQTPGQGLQFLFEYFSETQRNKGNFPGRFSGRQFSNSRSEMNVSTLELGDSALYLCASSLELGHGCTFGSGTRLTVV.

This sequence joins TRBV20-1 and TRBJ2-2; 12 bases fit TRBD2. The germline CDR1 and CDR2 sequences are DFQATT and SNEGSKA (reference sequence). The junction had 6 bases not matched to a gene; V was cut back by 6 bases and J by 4 bases. CDR3 length: 15 residues. The CDR3 is CSASPSGRATGELFF. For the CDR3, the DNA is TGCAGTGCCAGCCCTAGCGGGAGGGCCACCGGGGAGCTGTTTTTT.

This clonotype was counted only a few times. J is TRBJ2-3 and V is TRBV14, with D possibly matching TRBD2 (6 bases). Trimming took off 4 bases at V and 0 bases at J, with 11 bases between the two ends. This CDR3 has 15 residues. Germline V gene data show CDR1 as SGHDN and CDR2 as FVKESK. The CDR3 coding sequence is TGTGCCAGCAGCCCCCCGGGGGTGAGCACAGATACGCAGTATTTT. As protein: CASSPPGVSTDTQYF.